Each of the 9 T cell receptor beta chains below was sequenced from the same sample in a study of radiation and T cells in renal cell carcinoma. Noted treatment: 15 Gy SBRT to primary tumor, nephrectomy 4 weeks later. This table comes from immunoSEQ multiplex PCR, and its TCRdb copy is limited to in-frame clones, with some not included. The sample consists of fewer than 15,000 clones, 33% of them appearing once. Source: tumor tissue, taken from a patient whose treatment included radiotherapy and nephrectomy. The receptors originated from a man aged 60-69 years with renal cell carcinoma.

This clone has only a few counts. The chain couples TRBV9 to TRBJ1-2; 7 bases fit TRBD1. V gave up 3 bases and J gave up 4 bases; unmatched junction bases: 15. This CDR3 has 17 amino acids. From germline, CDR1 is SGDLS and CDR2 YYNGEE. The CDR3 here is CASSARPRQGDGYGYTF. CDR3 nucleotides: TGTGCCAGCAGCGCTCGACCACGACAGGGAGATGGCTATGGCTACACCTTC.

This chain joins TRBV9 and TRBJ2-1, with 11 bases aligning to TRBD2. Trimming cost V 0 bases and J 5 bases; bases outside gene matches: 1. The germline CDR1 and CDR2 sequences are SGDLS and YYNGEE. This CDR3 has 15 residues. The CDR3 protein is CASSVVAGGHNEQFF. Here the CDR3 DNA reads TGTGCCAGCAGCGTAGTAGCGGGAGGGCACAATGAGCAGTTCTTC.

This clone is a singleton in its sample. The rearrangement links TRBV4-3 to TRBJ2-2, with 7 bases matching TRBD1. The germline gives CDR1 LGHNA, CDR2 YSLEER. This CDR3 contains 16 residues. With V trimmed by 2 bases and J by 1 base, 4 bases remained unmatched. The CDR3 protein is CASSQLGQLNTGELFF. The CDR3 region has the DNA TGCGCCAGCAGCCAATTGGGACAGTTGAACACCGGGGAGCTGTTTTTT.

Judged by abundance, this clone is medium-sized. The V gene is TRBV30, the J gene TRBJ1-4, with a tentative D call TRBD1 (5 bases). Trimming pared 3 bases from V and 12 bases from J, leaving 14 bases between. CDR3 length equals 12 residues. Germline CDR1 GTSNPN, CDR2 SVGIG (reference sequence). CDR3 region: CAWSEGQGELFF. The CDR3 bases are TGTGCCTGGAGCGAGGGCCAGGGAGAACTGTTTTTT.

This clone has ten or more counts. The chain is built from TRBV20-1 and TRBJ1-2; D uncertain. CDR1 is DFQATT and CDR2 is SNEGSKA in the germline V gene (reference sequence). The CDR3 contains 11 residues. V shed 0 bases and J shed 7 bases, with 6 bases lying between them. This chain's CDR3 is CSAREDSGYTF. CDR3 nucleotide sequence: TGCAGTGCTAGAGAGGACTCTGGCTACACCTTC.

This clone is classed as medium-sized. The genes are TRBV6-1 and TRBJ1-1; no firm D call. The CDR3 spans 12 residues. The V gene's germline CDR1 is MNHNS and CDR2 SASEGT. V was pared by 0 bases and J by 5 bases, with 4 bases between. The CDR3 sequence: CASSEAYTEAFF. The DNA for the CDR3 is TGTGCCAGCAGTGAAGCTTATACTGAAGCTTTCTTT.

The table lists this clone with many counts. This chain links TRBV7-2 with TRBJ1-6, with D unclear. Trimming took off 3 bases at V and 14 bases at J, with 8 bases between the two ends. The CDR3 has 11 amino acids. Germline V gives CDR1 SGHTA, CDR2 FQGNSA. The CDR3 reads CASSLGWTLHF. CDR3 nucleotides: TGTGCCAGCAGCTTGGGCTGGACCCTCCACTTT.

In its sample, this clone was seen a few times. CDR3 sequence (DNA): TGCAGCGTTGAGGACCCAGCTAACTATGGCTACACCTTC. Translation gives CSVEDPANYGYTF. The rearrangement uses TRBV29-1 and TRBJ1-2; D gene uncertain. Germline CDR1 SQVTM, CDR2 ANQGSEA. Trimming left V 3 bases short and J 0 bases short, with 8 bases between. The CDR3 spans 13 residues.

Judged by abundance, this clone is medium-sized. This chain links TRBV6-1 with TRBJ1-2; a weak D match, TRBD1 (5 bases). The CDR3 loop spans 13 amino acids. CDR1 and CDR2 (germline): MNHNS, SASEGT. V was trimmed by 11 bases and J by 4 bases, leaving 17 bases between them. The CDR3 is CASISAGTYGYTF. The CDR3 region has the DNA TGTGCCTCTATATCCGCAGGGACCTATGGCTACACCTTC.